Presented here are 17 T cell receptor beta chains from one specimen sequenced in a study of blood T cells in healthy people across ages. With a J-beta primer mix and a sample-barcoded 5' primer, a second PCR ran roughly 6 to 11 cycles. MiXCR, run by TCRdb on the 5' RACE reads, gives a single entry per CDR3 protein. This sample carries about 780,000 distinct CDR3 sequences, about half of them seen once, and the ten largest clones take around a sixth. The sequencing sample was made of blood. The receptor source for this set is a man aged 80 or over in good health.

This clonotype was observed a few times. The chain is built from TRBV12-3 or TRBV12-4 and TRBJ2-3; TRBD1 matches 7 bases. The CDR3 is 17 amino acids. J was trimmed by 0 bases and V by 5 bases; bases with no gene match: 11. DNA of the CDR3: TGTGCCAGCAGTGTGCAAAGGGGGCCGGGTAGCACAGATACGCAGTATTTT. Its protein product is CASSVQRGPGSTDTQYF.

In its sample, this clonotype was seen many times. This chain links TRBV6-5 with TRBJ2-5, with 8 bases that match TRBD2. CDR1 is MNHEY and CDR2 is SVGAGI in the germline V gene. V lost 6 bases and J lost 2; bases outside the gene matches: 8. The CDR3 is 15 residues long. This CDR3 reads CASRYTSGRQETQYF. The CDR3 nucleotides read TGTGCCAGCAGATATACTAGCGGAAGACAAGAGACCCAGTACTTC.

This clonotype has a handful of counts. The chain employs TRBV2 and TRBJ2-1, with a tentative D call TRBD1 (6 bases). CDR3 length: 16 residues. V lost 8 bases and J lost 3, with 20 bases in between. Germline V gives CDR1 SNHLY, CDR2 FYNNEI. CDR3 in amino acids: CASDKTGTKVYNEQFF. The CDR3 region has the DNA TGTGCCAGCGACAAGACCGGGACAAAAGTCTACAATGAGCAGTTCTTC.

The chain is built from TRBV2 and TRBJ2-5; possible D gene TRBD2, 6 bases. Germline CDR1 reads SNHLY; CDR2 reads FYNNEI. This CDR3 region has 15 residues. V was pared by 6 bases and J by 5 bases, with 19 bases between. The CDR3 DNA sequence: TGTGCCAGCAGACTACTACTACTAGCAGAGGAGACCCAGTACTTC. Its translation: CASRLLLLAEETQYF.

In its sample, this clonotype was seen a few times. This chain connects TRBV6-5 to TRBJ2-6; possible D gene TRBD2, 5 bases. Per the germline V gene, CDR1 is MNHEY and CDR2 is SVGAGI. Trimming took 7 bases from V and 0 from J, leaving 25 bases between them. This CDR3 region has 20 residues. The CDR3 bases are TGTGCCAGCACTTTACAACCCCCGGGATCGCCAGTCTCTGGGGCCAACGTCCTGACTTTC. Translating gives CASTLQPPGSPVSGANVLTF.

V gene TRBV20-1 combines with J gene TRBJ2-3, with D uncertain. CDR3 length: 16 residues. Germline V gene data show CDR1 as DFQATT and CDR2 as SNEGSKA (reference sequence). Trimming pared 2 bases from V and 0 bases from J, leaving 15 bases between. The CDR3 DNA is TGCAGTGCTAGACGGCTTGATGGCGGAAGCACAGATACGCAGTATTTT. It is translated as CSARRLDGGSTDTQYF.

The chain couples TRBV6-5 to TRBJ1-4; a possible D gene is TRBD1 (6 bases). CDR3 size: 16 residues. Trimming stripped 8 bases from V and 4 bases from J, with 20 bases between. Germline V gives CDR1 MNHEY, CDR2 SVGAGI. CDR3 sequence: CASRRERGGYNEKLFF. CDR3 DNA sequence: TGTGCCAGCCGAAGAGAAAGAGGGGGTTATAATGAAAAACTGTTTTTT.

The rearrangement links TRBV5-1 to TRBJ1-1, with 8 bases fitting TRBD1. V lost 0 bases, J lost 5 bases, and 3 bases stayed unmatched. The CDR3 length is 14 residues. Germline V gene data show CDR1 as SGHRS and CDR2 as YFSETQ. The CDR3 protein is CASSLEDRATEAFF. CDR3 DNA sequence: TGCGCCAGCAGCTTGGAGGACAGGGCAACTGAAGCTTTCTTT.

This clonotype was recorded a few times. The chain uses TRBV7-2 and TRBJ1-4; the D is unclear. The CDR3 is 15 residues long. V shed 4 bases and J shed 5 bases, with 14 bases lying between them. Germline V gene sequence: CDR1 SGHTA, CDR2 FQGNSA. In nucleotides, the CDR3 is TGTGCCAGCAGCTACGCCGGACGGCCAAATGAAAAACTGTTTTTT. It translates to CASSYAGRPNEKLFF.

The V gene is TRBV5-1, the J gene TRBJ2-7; D may be TRBD2 (6 bases). This CDR3 region has 12 residues. The germline V gene has CDR1 SGHRS and CDR2 YFSETQ. Trimming took 8 bases from V and 4 from J, leaving 13 bases between them. The CDR3 loop reads CARLLGTYEQYF. The CDR3 DNA is TGCGCCAGGTTGCTCGGGACTTACGAGCAGTACTTC.

The rearrangement uses TRBV20-1 and TRBJ2-3; the D gene is possibly TRBD2 (6 bases). Germline assignment: CDR1 DFQATT and CDR2 SNEGSKA (reference sequence). The CDR3 has 14 amino acids. The V end lost 7 bases, the J end lost 1 base, and 15 bases lay between the germline ends. The CDR3 loop is CSGVPGLGTDTQYF. The CDR3 bases are TGCAGTGGGGTCCCGGGACTCGGCACAGATACGCAGTATTTT.

V is TRBV20-1 and J is TRBJ2-1; a possible D gene is TRBD1 (5 bases). The CDR3 has 14 amino acids. The V end lost 0 bases, the J end lost 7 bases, and 13 bases lay between the germline ends. In germline, CDR1 is DFQATT, CDR2 SNEGSKA (reference sequence). CDR3 DNA: TGCAGTGCTAGAGATTTCAGGGTCCGAAATGAGCAGTTCTTC. Translating gives CSARDFRVRNEQFF.

The genes are TRBV5-4 and TRBJ2-1; unclear D gene. Trimming cost V 0 bases and J 2 bases, with 12 bases left between them. Per germline, CDR1 SGHNT and CDR2 YYREEE (reference sequence). The CDR3 runs to 16 residues. The CDR3 sequence: CASSLDPDPTYNEQFF. Here the CDR3 DNA reads TGTGCCAGCAGCTTGGATCCGGATCCAACCTACAATGAGCAGTTCTTC.

Concerning this clonotype itself: This could be a read error, since a much larger clone is one nucleotide away. The J gene is TRBJ2-1, the V gene TRBV2, with 7 bases fitting TRBD2. The V and J ends lost 8 bases and 10 bases, in that order; junction bases with no gene match: 8. This CDR3 is built from 12 residues. Germline values: CDR1 SNHLY, CDR2 FYNNEI. CDR3 sequence reads: CASGQGDYEQFF. The CDR3 nucleotides are TGTGCCAGCGGCCAAGGGGACTACGAGCAGTTCTTC.

Turning to this clonotype: This may be a read error, as it is one base from a much larger clone. The chain links TRBV3-1 to TRBJ2-7, with 9 bases fitting TRBD2. The V and J ends lost 0 bases and 6 bases, in that order; junction bases with no gene match: 12. The CDR3 sequence is 17 residues long. Germline V lookup: CDR1 LGHDT, CDR2 YNNKEL (reference sequence). The CDR3 protein is CASSQDNLGLAFREQYF. CDR3 nucleotides: TGTGCCAGCAGCCAAGATAATTTGGGACTAGCATTTCGCGAGCAGTACTTC.

Of note for this clonotype: This clone may be a read error of a much larger clone one base away. The rearrangement uses TRBV12-3 or TRBV12-4 and TRBJ2-1; D gene unclear. The CDR3 runs 11 residues. The CDR3 sequence: CASSPYNGQFF. DNA of the CDR3: TGTGCCAGCAGTCCGTACAATGGGCAGTTCTTC.

Note on this clonotype: One base away lies a much larger clone, so this may be a sequencing read error. CDR3 sequence reads: CVSLLAVSYNEQFF. For the CDR3, the DNA is TGTGTCAGCCTACTAGCGGTTTCCTACAATGAGCAGTTCTTC. The chain uses TRBV6-1 and TRBJ2-1, with 8 positions matching TRBD2. This CDR3 region has 14 residues. Germline values: CDR1 MNHNS, CDR2 SASEGT.